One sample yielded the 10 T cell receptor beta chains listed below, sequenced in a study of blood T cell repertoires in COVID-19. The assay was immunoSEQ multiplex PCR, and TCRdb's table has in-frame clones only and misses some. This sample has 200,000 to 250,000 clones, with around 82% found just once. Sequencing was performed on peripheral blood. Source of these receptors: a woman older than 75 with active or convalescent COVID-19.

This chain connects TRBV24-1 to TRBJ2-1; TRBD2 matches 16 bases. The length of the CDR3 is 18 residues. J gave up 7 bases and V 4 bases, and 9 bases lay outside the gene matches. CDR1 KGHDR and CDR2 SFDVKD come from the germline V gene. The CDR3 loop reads CATSEGGLAGGLGNEQFF. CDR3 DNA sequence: TGTGCCACCAGTGAGGGGGGACTAGCGGGAGGGTTGGGGAATGAGCAGTTCTTC.

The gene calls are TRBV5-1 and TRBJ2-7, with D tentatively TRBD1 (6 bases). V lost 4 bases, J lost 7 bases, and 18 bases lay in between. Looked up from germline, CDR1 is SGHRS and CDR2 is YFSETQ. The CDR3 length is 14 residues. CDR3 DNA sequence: TGCGCCAGCAGCCTCGGGACACCTAGAGGAGAGCAGTACTTC. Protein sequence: CASSLGTPRGEQYF.

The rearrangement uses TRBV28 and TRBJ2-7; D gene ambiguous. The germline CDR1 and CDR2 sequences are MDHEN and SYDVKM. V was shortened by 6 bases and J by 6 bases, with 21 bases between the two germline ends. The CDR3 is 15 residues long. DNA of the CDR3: TGTGCCAGCAGGCCTACCCGACTGGGTTTTCCCGAGCAGTACTTC. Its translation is CASRPTRLGFPEQYF.

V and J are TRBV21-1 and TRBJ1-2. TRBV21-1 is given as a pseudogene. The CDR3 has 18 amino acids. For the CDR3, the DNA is TGTGCCAGCAGCAAAGAACTCGTGGTTCTCGGAGGGAGCTATGGCTACACCTTC. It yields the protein CASSKELVVLGGSYGYTF.

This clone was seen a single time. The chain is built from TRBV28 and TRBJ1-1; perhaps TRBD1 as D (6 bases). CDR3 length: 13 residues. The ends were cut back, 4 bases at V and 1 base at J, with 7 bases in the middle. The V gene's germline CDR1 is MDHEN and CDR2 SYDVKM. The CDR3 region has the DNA TGTGCCAGCAGTTACAGGGAGAACACTGAAGCTTTCTTT. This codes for CASSYRENTEAFF.

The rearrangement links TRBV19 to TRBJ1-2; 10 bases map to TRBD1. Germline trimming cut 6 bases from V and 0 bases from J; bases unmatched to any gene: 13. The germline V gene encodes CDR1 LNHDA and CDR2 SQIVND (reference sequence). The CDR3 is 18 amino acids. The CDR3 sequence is CASSRRGTGVASNYGYTF. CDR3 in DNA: TGTGCCAGTAGCCGTCGGGGGACAGGGGTCGCTTCTAACTATGGCTACACCTTC.

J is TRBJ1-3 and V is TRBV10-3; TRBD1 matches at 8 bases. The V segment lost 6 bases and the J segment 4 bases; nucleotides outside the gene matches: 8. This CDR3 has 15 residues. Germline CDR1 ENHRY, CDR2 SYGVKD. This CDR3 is CAISSTGDRGNTIYF. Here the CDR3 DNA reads TGTGCCATCAGCTCGACAGGGGATCGGGGAAACACCATATATTTT.

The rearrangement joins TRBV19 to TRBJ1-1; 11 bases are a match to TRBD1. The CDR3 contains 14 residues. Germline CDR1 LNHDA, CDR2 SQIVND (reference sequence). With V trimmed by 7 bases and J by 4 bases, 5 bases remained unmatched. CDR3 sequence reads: CASTWDRGATEAFF. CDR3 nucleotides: TGTGCCAGTACCTGGGACAGGGGGGCCACTGAAGCTTTCTTT.

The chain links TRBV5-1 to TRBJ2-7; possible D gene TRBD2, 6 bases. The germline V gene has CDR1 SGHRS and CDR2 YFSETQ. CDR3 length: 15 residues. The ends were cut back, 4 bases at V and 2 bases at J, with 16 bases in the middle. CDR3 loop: CASSAPGTGAYEQYF. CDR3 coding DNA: TGCGCCAGCAGCGCACCCGGGACGGGAGCCTACGAGCAGTACTTC.

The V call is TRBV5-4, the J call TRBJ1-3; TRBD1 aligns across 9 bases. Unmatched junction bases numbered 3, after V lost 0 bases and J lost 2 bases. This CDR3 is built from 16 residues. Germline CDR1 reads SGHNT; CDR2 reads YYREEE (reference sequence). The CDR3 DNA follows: TGTGCCAGCAGCTTGGAGGGACAGGGTACTGGAAACACCATATATTTT. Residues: CASSLEGQGTGNTIYF.